This TCR beta chain was captured in a study of cytomegalovirus exposure and HLA in healthy donors. Germline lookup yields CDR1 SGHDT and CDR2 YYEEEE. The V gene end was trimmed by 3 bases and the J gene end by 0 bases; junction bases not matched to a gene: 9. The CDR3 extends over 18 amino acids. A multiplex PCR was run with 60 Vbeta primers and 13 Jbeta primers. Assay used: immunoSEQ multiplex PCR; TCRdb lists only in-frame clones, some missing. The sample consists of roughly 26,000 clones, almost 70% of them appearing once. The specimen was PBMCs. The chain joins TRBV5-6 to TRBJ2-1, with 10 positions matching TRBD1. This TCR derives from a woman in her forties or fifties in good health and CMV-seronegative. The CDR3 nucleotides are TGTGCCAGCAGCTCGGGACAGGGGCGCCCCAGCTCCTACAATGAGCAGTTCTTC. Translation: CASSSGQGRPSSYNEQFF. The full variable domain, rest sourced from reference TRBV5-6 and TRBJ2-1, is DAGVTQSPTHLIKTRGQQVTLRCSPKSGHDTVSWYQQALGQGPQFIFQYYEEEERQRGNFPDRFSGHQFPNYSSELNVNALLLGDSALYLCASSSGQGRPSSYNEQFFGPGTRLTVL.